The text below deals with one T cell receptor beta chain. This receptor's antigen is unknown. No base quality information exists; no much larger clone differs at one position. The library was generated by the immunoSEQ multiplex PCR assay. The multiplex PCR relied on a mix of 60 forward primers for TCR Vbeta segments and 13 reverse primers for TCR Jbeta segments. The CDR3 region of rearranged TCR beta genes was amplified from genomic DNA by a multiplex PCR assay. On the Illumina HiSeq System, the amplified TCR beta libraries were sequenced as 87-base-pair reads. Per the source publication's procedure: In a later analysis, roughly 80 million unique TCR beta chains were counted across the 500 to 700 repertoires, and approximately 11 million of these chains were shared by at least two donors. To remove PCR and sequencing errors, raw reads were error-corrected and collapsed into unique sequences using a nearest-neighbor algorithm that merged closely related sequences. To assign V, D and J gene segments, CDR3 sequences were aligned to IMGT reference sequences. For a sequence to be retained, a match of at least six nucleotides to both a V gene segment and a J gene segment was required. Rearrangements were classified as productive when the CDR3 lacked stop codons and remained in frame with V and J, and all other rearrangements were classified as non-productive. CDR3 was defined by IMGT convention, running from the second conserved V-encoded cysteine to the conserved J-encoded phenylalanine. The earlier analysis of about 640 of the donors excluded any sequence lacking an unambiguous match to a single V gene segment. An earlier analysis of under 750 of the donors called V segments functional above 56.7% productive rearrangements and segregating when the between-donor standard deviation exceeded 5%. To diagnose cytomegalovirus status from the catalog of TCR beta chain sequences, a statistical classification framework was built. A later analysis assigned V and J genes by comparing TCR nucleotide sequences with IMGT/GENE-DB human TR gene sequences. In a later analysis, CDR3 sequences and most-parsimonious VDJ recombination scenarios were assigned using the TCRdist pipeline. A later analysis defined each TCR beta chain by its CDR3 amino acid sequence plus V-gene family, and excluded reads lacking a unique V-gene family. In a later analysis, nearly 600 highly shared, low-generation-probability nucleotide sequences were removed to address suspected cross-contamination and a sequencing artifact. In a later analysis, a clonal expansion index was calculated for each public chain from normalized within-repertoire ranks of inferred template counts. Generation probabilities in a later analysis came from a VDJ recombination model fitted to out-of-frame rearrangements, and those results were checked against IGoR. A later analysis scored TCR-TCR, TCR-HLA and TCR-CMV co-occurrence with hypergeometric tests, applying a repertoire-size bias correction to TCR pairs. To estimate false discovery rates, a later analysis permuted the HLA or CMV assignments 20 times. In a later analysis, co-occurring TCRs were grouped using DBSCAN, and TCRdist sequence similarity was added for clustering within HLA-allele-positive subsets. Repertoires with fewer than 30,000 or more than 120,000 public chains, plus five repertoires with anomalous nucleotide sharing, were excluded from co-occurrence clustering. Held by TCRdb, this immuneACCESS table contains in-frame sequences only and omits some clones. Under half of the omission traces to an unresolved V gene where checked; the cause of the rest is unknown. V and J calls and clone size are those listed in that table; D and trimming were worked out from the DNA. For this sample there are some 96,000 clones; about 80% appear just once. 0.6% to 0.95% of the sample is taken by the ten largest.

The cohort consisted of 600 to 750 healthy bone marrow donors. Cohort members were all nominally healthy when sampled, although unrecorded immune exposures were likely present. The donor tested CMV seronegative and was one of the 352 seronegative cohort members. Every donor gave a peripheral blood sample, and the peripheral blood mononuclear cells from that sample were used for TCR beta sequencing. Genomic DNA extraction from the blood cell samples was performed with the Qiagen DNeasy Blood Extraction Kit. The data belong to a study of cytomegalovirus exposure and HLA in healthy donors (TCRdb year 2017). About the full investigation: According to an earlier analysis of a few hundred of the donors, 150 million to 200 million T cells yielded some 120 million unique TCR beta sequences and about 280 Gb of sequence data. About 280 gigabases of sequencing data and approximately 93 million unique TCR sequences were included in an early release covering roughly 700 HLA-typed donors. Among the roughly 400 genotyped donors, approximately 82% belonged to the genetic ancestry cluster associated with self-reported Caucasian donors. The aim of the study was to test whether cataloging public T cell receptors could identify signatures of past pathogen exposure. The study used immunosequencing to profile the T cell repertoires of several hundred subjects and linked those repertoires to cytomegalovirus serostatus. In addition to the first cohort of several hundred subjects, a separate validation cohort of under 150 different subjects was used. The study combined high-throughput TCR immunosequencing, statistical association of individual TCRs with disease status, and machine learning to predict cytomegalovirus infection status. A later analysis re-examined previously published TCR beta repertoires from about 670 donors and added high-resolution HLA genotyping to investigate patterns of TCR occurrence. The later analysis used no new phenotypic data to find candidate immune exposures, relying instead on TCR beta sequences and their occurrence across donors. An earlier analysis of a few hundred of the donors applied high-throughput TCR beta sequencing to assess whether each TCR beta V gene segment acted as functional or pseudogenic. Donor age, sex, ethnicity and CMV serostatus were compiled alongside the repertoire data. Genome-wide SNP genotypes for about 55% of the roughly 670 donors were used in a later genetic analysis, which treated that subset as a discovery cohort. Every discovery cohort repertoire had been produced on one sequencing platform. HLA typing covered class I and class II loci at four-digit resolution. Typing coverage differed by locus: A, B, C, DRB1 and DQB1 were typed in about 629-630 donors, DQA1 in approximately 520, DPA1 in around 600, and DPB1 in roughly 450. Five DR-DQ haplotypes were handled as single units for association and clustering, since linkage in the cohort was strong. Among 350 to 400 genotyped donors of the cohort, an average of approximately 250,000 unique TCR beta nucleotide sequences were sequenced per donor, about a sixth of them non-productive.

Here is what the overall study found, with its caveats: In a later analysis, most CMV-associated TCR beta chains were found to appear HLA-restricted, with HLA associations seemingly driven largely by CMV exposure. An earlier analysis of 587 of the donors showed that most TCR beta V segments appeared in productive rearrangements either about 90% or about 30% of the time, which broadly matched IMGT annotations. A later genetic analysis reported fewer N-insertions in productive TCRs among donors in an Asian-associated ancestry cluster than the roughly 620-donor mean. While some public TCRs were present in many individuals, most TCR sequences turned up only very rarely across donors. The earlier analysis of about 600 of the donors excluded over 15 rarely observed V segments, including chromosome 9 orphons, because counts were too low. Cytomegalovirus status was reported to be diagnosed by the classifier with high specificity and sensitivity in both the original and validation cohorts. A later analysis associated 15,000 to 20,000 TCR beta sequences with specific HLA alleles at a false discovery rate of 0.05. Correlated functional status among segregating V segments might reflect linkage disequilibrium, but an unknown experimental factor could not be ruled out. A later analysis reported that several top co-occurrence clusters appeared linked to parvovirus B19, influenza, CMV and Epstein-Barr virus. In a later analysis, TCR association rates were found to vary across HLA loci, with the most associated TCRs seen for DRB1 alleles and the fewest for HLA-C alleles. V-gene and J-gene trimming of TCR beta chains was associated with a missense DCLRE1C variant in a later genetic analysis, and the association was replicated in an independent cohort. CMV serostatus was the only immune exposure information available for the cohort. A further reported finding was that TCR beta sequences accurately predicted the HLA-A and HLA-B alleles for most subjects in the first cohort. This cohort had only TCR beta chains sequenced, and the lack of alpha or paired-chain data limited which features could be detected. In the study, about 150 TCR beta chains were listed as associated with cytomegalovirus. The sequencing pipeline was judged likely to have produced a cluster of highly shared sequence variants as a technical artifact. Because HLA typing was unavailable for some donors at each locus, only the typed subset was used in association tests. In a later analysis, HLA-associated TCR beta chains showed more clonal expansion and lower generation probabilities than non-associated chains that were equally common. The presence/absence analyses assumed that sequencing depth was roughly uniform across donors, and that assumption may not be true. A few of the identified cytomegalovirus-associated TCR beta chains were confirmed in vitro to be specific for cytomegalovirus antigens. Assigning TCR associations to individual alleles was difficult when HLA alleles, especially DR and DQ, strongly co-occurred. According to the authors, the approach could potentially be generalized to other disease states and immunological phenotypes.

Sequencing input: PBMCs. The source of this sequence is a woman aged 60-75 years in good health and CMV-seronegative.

The bases are TGTGCCAGCAGCTTAGGACTAGCGGGAGCTCCGTTCTTC. This is translated as CASSLGLAGAPFF. The chain uses TRBV11-3 and TRBJ2-1, and 12 junctional nucleotides match TRBD2. The germline V gene specifies SGHNT as CDR1 and YENEEA as CDR2. The CDR3 contains 13 residues, cysteine and phenylalanine counted. The retained sequence is limited to the CDR3, 39 bases, with the frame set at the first base. The germline V and J ends show losses of 1 base and 15 bases respectively, and no gene match explains 4 bases of the junction.